This is a list of T cell receptor beta chains from one sample in a study of cytomegalovirus exposure and HLA in healthy donors. Produced via immunoSEQ multiplex PCR; TCRdb's table is partial and in-frame only. The sample has over 150,000 clones; 70% to 90% are singletons. Material: PBMCs. Receptor source: a woman in her thirties in good health and CMV-seronegative. Each CDR3 is given with its conserved first and last residue. D genes are given only for firm matches. Clone size is shown for a subset of rows, as once, few, many or a class of expanded clone.

>.|TRBJ2-1|TRBV6-5|.
CASSNGREQFF
TGTGCCAGCAGTAATGGTCGGGAGCAGTTCTTC
>.|TRBJ2-7|TRBV27|.
CASSLSDRISYEQYF
TGTGCCAGCAGTTTGTCCGACAGAATCTCCTACGAGCAGTACTTC
>.|TRBJ1-6|TRBV7-8|TRBD1
CASSFGQGSSPLHF
TGTGCCAGCAGCTTCGGACAGGGGTCTTCACCCCTCCACTTT
>.|TRBJ2-5|TRBV18|.
CASSPGGVGTQYF
TGTGCCAGCTCACCGGGCGGGGTCGGGACCCAGTACTTC
>once|TRBJ2-2|TRBV5-1|TRBD1
CASSPATGVGELFF
TGCGCCAGCAGCCCCGCGACAGGGGTCGGGGAGCTGTTTTTT
>.|TRBJ2-7|TRBV28|.
CASTGLVYEQYF
TGTGCCAGCACAGGGTTGGTCTACGAGCAGTACTTC
>.|TRBJ2-4|TRBV28|.
CASSPTGRRDSQYF
TGTGCCAGCAGTCCCACAGGGAGGAGGGACAGTCAGTACTTC
>.|TRBJ2-5|TRBV28|.
CASRPTTGWYQETQYF
TGTGCCAGCAGGCCTACGACAGGATGGTACCAAGAGACCCAGTACTTC
>.|TRBJ2-7|TRBV29-1|.
CSVRINHPYNEQYF
TGCAGCGTTAGAATCAACCATCCTTACAACGAGCAGTACTTC
>.|TRBJ2-5|TRBV6-4|.
CASSPQGGSQETQYF
TGTGCCAGCAGTCCCCAGGGGGGATCCCAAGAGACCCAGTACTTC
>.|TRBJ2-3|TRBV29-1|.
CSTLGGTGQADTQYF
TGCAGCACCCTGGGGGGGACAGGCCAAGCAGATACGCAGTATTTT
>.|TRBJ2-7|TRBV7-4|TRBD2
CASTQGYLAGSEQYF
TGTGCCAGCACCCAGGGGTACCTAGCGGGATCCGAGCAGTACTTC
>.|TRBJ2-7|TRBV19|TRBD2
CASSPQLAGPYEQYF
TGTGCCAGTAGTCCTCAACTAGCGGGGCCCTACGAGCAGTACTTC
>.|TRBJ1-1|TRBV27|.
CASRNFQNTEAFF
TGTGCCAGCAGAAATTTCCAGAACACTGAAGCTTTCTTT
>.|TRBJ2-1|TRBV27|TRBD1
CASSLSLTGVHEQFF
TGTGCCAGCAGTTTATCGCTGACAGGGGTTCATGAGCAGTTCTTC
>.|TRBJ2-7|TRBV7-9|.
CASSLAGREQYF
TGTGCCAGCAGCTTAGCGGGGCGCGAGCAGTACTTC
>many|TRBJ2-3|TRBV2|TRBD2
CASRGPSGSQDTQYF
TGTGCCAGCAGGGGACCTAGCGGGAGCCAGGATACGCAGTATTTT
>.|TRBJ1-5|TRBV7-9|.
CASSLVGVEEPQHF
TGTGCCAGCAGCTTAGTAGGGGTTGAAGAGCCCCAGCATTTT
>.|TRBJ2-1|TRBV28|TRBD2
CASSFAAGGGNEQFF
TGTGCCAGCAGTTTCGCGGCGGGAGGAGGCAATGAGCAGTTCTTC
>.|TRBJ2-1|TRBV19|TRBD1
CASNRDRDYNEQFF
TGTGCCAGTAACCGGGACAGAGACTACAATGAGCAGTTCTTC
>.|TRBJ1-5|TRBV19|TRBD1
CASGGQGAAQPQHF
TGTGCCAGCGGCGGACAGGGGGCAGCCCAGCCCCAGCATTTT
>.|TRBJ2-5|TRBV6-5|.
CASRDYSETQYF
TGTGCCAGCAGGGACTACTCGGAGACCCAGTACTTC
>.|TRBJ1-2|TRBV28|TRBD1
CASSSGQGGYGYTF
TGTGCCAGCAGTTCCGGACAGGGAGGCTATGGCTACACCTTC
>.|TRBJ2-7|TRBV11-2|.
CASSLGLAYEQYF
TGTGCCAGCAGCTTAGGACTGGCATACGAGCAGTACTTC
>few|TRBJ1-5|TRBV28|.
CASSLTGTPSNQPQHF
TGTGCCAGCAGTTTAACGGGAACACCGAGCAATCAGCCCCAGCATTTT
>.|TRBJ2-7|TRBV18|TRBD1
CASSPNPGQAYEQYF
TGTGCCAGCTCACCGAATCCGGGACAGGCCTACGAGCAGTACTTC
>.|TRBJ2-3|TRBV2|TRBD1
CASRRTGRTDTQYF
TGTGCCAGCAGAAGGACAGGGAGGACAGATACGCAGTATTTT
>.|TRBJ2-3|TRBV7-2|.
CASSFPRVSTDTQYF
TGTGCCAGCAGCTTCCCCCGGGTTAGCACAGATACGCAGTATTTT
>.|TRBJ2-7|TRBV18|.
CASSPPNSQGTYEQYF
TGTGCCAGCTCACCTCCAAATAGCCAGGGAACCTACGAGCAGTACTTC
>.|TRBJ2-5|TRBV5-1|.
CASSSPGLHSEETQYF
TGCGCCAGCAGTTCTCCGGGACTCCACTCCGAAGAGACCCAGTACTTC
>.|TRBJ2-5|TRBV6-4|TRBD2
CASSPSGRGETQYF
TGTGCCAGCAGTCCTAGCGGGAGGGGCGAGACCCAGTACTTC
>.|TRBJ2-2|TRBV9|TRBD2
CASSIQRESTGELFF
TGTGCCAGCAGCATACAGCGGGAAAGTACCGGGGAGCTGTTTTTT
>.|TRBJ1-2|TRBV7-9|TRBD1
CASSPGQDIGYTF
TGTGCCAGCAGCCCGGGACAGGATATTGGCTACACCTTC